This entry describes one TCR beta chain. This clonotype was detected a few times. The antigen this receptor binds is unknown. Base qualities are not at hand, and no much larger clone is one base apart. The library was obtained by 5' RACE. The sample was run on an Illumina HiSeq 2000. A universal primer binding site was added through template switching, and the final cDNA carried a unique molecular identifier so that TCR cDNA molecules could be counted accurately. First-strand cDNA for TCR alpha and beta chains was synthesized from specific primers in the conserved constant-segment region. To control for contamination, each cDNA library was double barcoded with a SMART-Mk sample barcode plus Illumina barcodes. TruSeq adapter sequences and Illumina sample barcodes were added in two successive PCR steps. Sequencing of the TCR alpha and beta cDNA libraries was done on the Illumina HiSeq platform using custom primers. In the authors' own workflow: MiGEC processed the raw reads to extract unique molecular identifiers, while MiXCR was used to determine the CDR3 positions. For each individual, recombination models were inferred using an EM algorithm with the repgenHMM and IGoR tools. The analysis of shared clonotypes was done with the tcR package in R, with sharing normalized by the product of cloneset sizes. Out-of-frame nonproductive sequences were analyzed to study raw recombination free of thymic and clonal selection effects. The public sequencing data were trimmed at Q25 with fastp and processed into clonotypes with MiXCR by TCRdb, which kept only in-frame beta chains. Each entry is one CDR3 protein sequence, shown with its most common DNA and genes. The V and J calls here are based on TCRdb, not the publication. The sample table contains 1.5 million to 2 million distinct CDR3 sequences; only one count was recorded for around a third of them. In total, the top ten clones hold approximately 0.29% of the sample.

All donors were healthy Caucasians. Its CDR3 holds 17 amino acids, cysteine through phenylalanine. The only DNA kept is the CDR3, 51 bases in frame from the first base. Looking up the germline V gene (reference sequence) yields CDR1 MNHNY and CDR2 SVGAGI. V loses 6 bases at its end and J loses 1 base; junction bases beyond the gene matches: 8. The sample comes from a study of identical twins (dated by TCRdb to 2015 to 2016). As for the study more broadly: The study deep-sequenced TCR alpha and beta repertoires from monozygotic twins, unrelated adults of various ages and cord blood to test whether fetal clonotypes persist. Replicate twin experiments were performed at different times using different library preparation protocols to rule out contamination.

Overall study results and their limits: Because the same donors could not be followed over many years, the conclusions relied on cross-sectional statistical analysis. Abundant cord blood beta clonotypes had fewer insertions, young adult naive repertoires showed a similar but weaker trend, and memory repertoires showed no such trend. Zero-insertion analyses could be partly confounded by invariant T cells such as MAIT and iNKT, though diverse VJ usage argued against such confounding for most clonotypes. In monozygotic twins, recombination models systematically underestimated out-of-frame TCR alpha sharing, but the models matched the sharing seen between unrelated individuals. In beta out-of-frame sequences, excess twin sharing was weaker, because having fewer shared sequences lowered the signal-to-noise ratio. Compared with coincidental sharing between unrelated individuals, an excess of low generation-probability sequences was observed among out-of-frame TCR alpha sequences shared between twins.

Sequenced input: cord blood. This receptor was identified in a newborn girl in good health. The receptor chain draws on TRBV6-6 and TRBJ2-1; 11 middle bases align to TRBD2. The bases are TGTGCCAGCAGACCGGGACTAGCGGTTAGGTCCTACAATGAGCAGTTCTTC. Translation gives CASRPGLAVRSYNEQFF.